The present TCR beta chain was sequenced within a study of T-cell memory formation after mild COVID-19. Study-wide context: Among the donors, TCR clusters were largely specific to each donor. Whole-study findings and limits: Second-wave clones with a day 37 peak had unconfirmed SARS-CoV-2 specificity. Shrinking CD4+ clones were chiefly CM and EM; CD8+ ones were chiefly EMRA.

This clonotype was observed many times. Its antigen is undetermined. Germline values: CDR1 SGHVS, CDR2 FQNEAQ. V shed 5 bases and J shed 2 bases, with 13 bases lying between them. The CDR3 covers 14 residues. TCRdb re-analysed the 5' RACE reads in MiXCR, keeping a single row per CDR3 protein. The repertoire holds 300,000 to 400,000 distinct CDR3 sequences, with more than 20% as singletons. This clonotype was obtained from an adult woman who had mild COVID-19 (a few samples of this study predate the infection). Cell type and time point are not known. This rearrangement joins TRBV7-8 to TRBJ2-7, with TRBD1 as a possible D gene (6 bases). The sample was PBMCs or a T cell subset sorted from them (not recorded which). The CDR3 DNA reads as TGTGCCAGCAGCCCACAGGGCGGACCCTACGAGCAGTACTTC. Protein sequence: CASSPQGGPYEQYF.